This T cell receptor (beta chain) was obtained from a study of response to subunit inactivated influenza vaccine. Trimming left V 5 bases short and J 3 bases short, with 16 bases between. Germline values: CDR1 MDHEN, CDR2 SYDVKM. The CDR3 is 15 residues long. Using its own MiXCR run on the RT-PCR reads, TCRdb lists one record per CDR3 protein. The sample carries more than 550,000 distinct CDR3 sequences, roughly 12% recorded once. A further study also used this sample, focusing on T cells expressing NK-cell markers. That publication notes: Making the TCR beta cDNA relied on 5'RACE template switching with UMIs. The TCR beta repertoires were obtained from sorted CD3+CD56+NKG2C+, CD3+CD56+NKG2C- and CD3+CD56-NKG2C+ T cells. Of the CD8+ T cells in six or seven donors, roughly 1.0-7.5% belonged to dominant NKG2C+ clonotypes.

The TCR sequence derives from a man between 45 and 60 years old who received an inactivated influenza vaccine. The source material was PBMCs from blood, sampled on the day of vaccination. This rearrangement joins TRBV28 to TRBJ2-5; D is unclear. The CDR3 nucleotides are TGTGCCAGCAGTGCAACCATCTTGACGGAAGAGACCCAGTACTTC. It specifies CASSATILTEETQYF.